This T cell receptor beta chain is drawn from a study of T cell responses to AZD1222 COVID-19 vaccine. Points from the study as a whole: Donors were largely white British and mainly female; clonal diversity was possibly underestimated. None of the repertoires were sampled until the peak T cell response had passed. Just a handful of AZD1222 recipients were seropositive at baseline.

With 4 bases removed from V and 2 bases from J, the gap between germline ends came to 9 bases. This CDR3 is 12 amino acids long. The germline gives CDR1 SQVTM, CDR2 ANQGSEA. The data were produced by immunoSEQ multiplex PCR, yet TCRdb's version contains in-frame clones alone and is incomplete. The sample consists of fewer than 150,000 clones, roughly 87% of them appearing once. A remark on this clone: As yet, its antigen is unknown.

This chain connects TRBV29-1 to TRBJ2-7; D is unresolved. The sequencing here drew on peripheral blood, taken on day 0 of AZD1222 vaccination. This TCR was sampled from an adult in good health. The CDR3 reads CSVGERTYEQYF. The CDR3, as DNA: TGCAGCGTTGGGGAACGGACCTACGAGCAGTACTTC.